The 10 T cell receptor beta chains presented below share a single source sample, sequenced in a study of cytomegalovirus exposure and HLA in healthy donors (TCRdb year 2017). The library came from the immunoSEQ multiplex PCR assay. In its TCRdb copy, this immuneACCESS table keeps in-frame sequences only and misses some clones. Where compared with another copy, unresolved V genes explain less than half of these, and the others have no known cause. The sample table lists approximately 280,000 clones, around 87% of them with a count of one. Of the sample, over 0.7% is held by the ten largest clones. The sample comprised PBMCs. These receptors all stem from a woman aged 18 to 35 in good health and CMV-seronegative.

CDR3 residues: CASSPSSGSTDTQYF. In DNA, the CDR3 is TGTGCCAGCAGCCCATCTAGCGGAAGCACAGATACGCAGTATTTT. The J gene is TRBJ2-3, the V gene TRBV7-2; 7 bases agree with TRBD2. The CDR3 totals 15 residues. Germline-derived CDR1 and CDR2 are SGHTA and FQGNSA. V lost 5 bases and J lost 0; bases outside the gene matches: 5.

The chain recombines TRBV9 with TRBJ2-2; TRBD1 aligns across 9 bases. With V trimmed by 4 bases and J by 5 bases, 6 bases remained unmatched. Per the germline V gene, CDR1 is SGDLS and CDR2 is YYNGEE. CDR3 length: 15 amino acids. The CDR3 bases are TGTGCCAGCAGCTCCCACAGGGGGCGGACCGGGGAGCTGTTTTTT. This sequence encodes CASSSHRGRTGELFF.

The V and J genes are TRBV5-1 and TRBJ1-2, with 11 bases lining up with TRBD1. CDR3 size: 14 residues. The germline gives CDR1 SGHRS, CDR2 YFSETQ. Trimming took 5 bases from V and 6 from J; bases not matched to a gene: 6. The CDR3 reads CASSSGQGADGYTF. DNA of the CDR3: TGCGCCAGCAGTTCCGGACAGGGGGCAGATGGCTACACCTTC.

The chain carries TRBV9 and TRBJ2-7; 7 bases match TRBD1. CDR1 is SGDLS and CDR2 is YYNGEE in the germline V gene. The CDR3 contains 16 residues. V trimming: 3 bases; J trimming: 3 bases; junction bases outside the gene matches: 12. Here the CDR3 DNA reads TGTGCCAGCAGCGCCCCCCGGGACAGTGCGATCTACGAGCAGTACTTC. It yields the protein CASSAPRDSAIYEQYF.

This clone was seen once. The genes are TRBV28 and TRBJ1-5; the match to TRBD1 covers 11 bases. V gave up 6 bases and J gave up 6 bases; unmatched junction bases: 13. CDR1 and CDR2 (germline): MDHEN, SYDVKM. CDR3 size: 17 residues. The CDR3 nucleotides are TGTGCCAGCAGCCCCGGGACAGGGGGGATGGTAGGTCAGCCCCAGCATTTT. Translation: CASSPGTGGMVGQPQHF.

This clone was detected only once. The V gene is TRBV27, the J gene TRBJ2-1; perhaps TRBD1 as D (5 bases). The V and J ends lost 1 base and 0 bases respectively, with 28 bases between them. In germline, CDR1 is MNHEY, CDR2 SMNVEV (reference sequence). This CDR3 contains 22 residues. The CDR3, as DNA: TGTGCCAGCAGTTTATGGCAGGGCGCTCTTCCGTGGGGCCCCTACTCCTACAATGAGCAGTTCTTC. This sequence encodes CASSLWQGALPWGPYSYNEQFF.

The rearrangement links TRBV14 to TRBJ2-7; D is ambiguous. CDR3 length: 11 amino acids. The germline CDR1 and CDR2 sequences are SGHDN and FVKESK. V was clipped by 3 bases and J by 5 bases, with 5 bases between them. The chain's CDR3 is CASSHLNEQYF. DNA of the CDR3: TGTGCCAGCAGCCACCTAAACGAGCAGTACTTC. Based on the CDR3 plus reference TRBV14 and TRBJ2-7, the full variable domain is EAGVTQFPSHSVIEKGQTVTLRCDPISGHDNLYWYRRVMGKEIKFLLHFVKESKQDESGMPNNRFLAERTGGTYSTLKVQPAELEDSGVYFCASSHLNEQYFGPGTRLTVT.

Only one count was recorded for this clone. The V call is TRBV2, the J call TRBJ2-7, with 7 nucleotides matching TRBD2. Per the germline V gene, CDR1 is SNHLY and CDR2 is FYNNEI. V was pared by 10 bases and J by 3 bases, with 9 bases of the junction left unmatched. There are 13 residues in the CDR3. The DNA of the CDR3 is TGTGCCACCGTGAGCGGGACCCGCTACGAGCAGTACTTC. Its translation is CATVSGTRYEQYF.

The gene calls are TRBV11-2 and TRBJ1-1; tentative D call: TRBD1 (5 bases). Trimming cost V 1 base and J 0 bases, with 15 bases left between them. Germline V CDR1 and CDR2: SGHAT, FQNNGV. This CDR3 spans 17 amino acids. CDR3 in amino acids: CASSLGTLTDMNTEAFF. The CDR3 DNA follows: TGTGCCAGCAGCTTAGGGACCTTGACAGACATGAACACTGAAGCTTTCTTT.

V gene TRBV5-1 combines with J gene TRBJ2-3; D not resolved. Looked up from germline, CDR1 is SGHRS and CDR2 is YFSETQ. The length of the CDR3 is 12 residues. The V end lost 4 bases, the J end lost 7 bases, and 10 bases lay between the germline ends. The CDR3 coding sequence is TGCGCCAGCAGCCTAGAGGCAAATACGCAGTATTTT. Translating gives CASSLEANTQYF. The entire variable domain, with the rest obtained from reference TRBV5-1 and TRBJ2-3, is as follows: KAGVTQTPRYLIKTRGQQVTLSCSPISGHRSVSWYQQTPGQGLQFLFEYFSETQRNKGNFPGRFSGRQFSNSRSEMNVSTLELGDSALYLCASSLEANTQYFGPGTRLTVL.